Included here is one T cell receptor (beta chain) sequence, with context. This specimen belongs to a study of blood T cell repertoires in COVID-19. Background on the study: PBMCs, B-cell-depleted T cells, or T cells provided the cDNA or gDNA that made up the material.

CDR1 and CDR2 (germline): SGDLS, YYNGEE. V lost 3 bases and J 7 bases, leaving 10 bases between the germline ends. The length of the CDR3 is 12 residues. Generated by immunoSEQ multiplex PCR, the TCRdb table keeps only in-frame clones and is missing some. Of 200,000 to 250,000 clones listed, approximately 84% are singletons. The sequence was obtained from a woman aged 55-75 years with acute or convalescent COVID-19. The chain uses TRBV9 and TRBJ1-2; maybe TRBD1 (6 bases). The sequencing input was peripheral blood. CDR3 loop: CASSDREVGYTF. CDR3 DNA sequence: TGTGCCAGCAGCGACAGGGAAGTTGGCTACACCTTC.